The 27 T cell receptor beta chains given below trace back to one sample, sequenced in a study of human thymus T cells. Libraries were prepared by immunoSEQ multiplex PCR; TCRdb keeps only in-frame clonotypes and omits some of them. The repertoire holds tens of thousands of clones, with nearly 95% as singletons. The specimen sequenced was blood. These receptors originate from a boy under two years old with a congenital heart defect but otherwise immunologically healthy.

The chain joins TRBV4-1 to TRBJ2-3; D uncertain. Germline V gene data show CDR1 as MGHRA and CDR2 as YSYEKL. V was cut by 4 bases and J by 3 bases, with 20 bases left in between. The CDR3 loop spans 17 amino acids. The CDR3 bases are TGCGCCAGCAGCCTCCGGGCCGTACTCCTCCCGACAGATACGCAGTATTTT. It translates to CASSLRAVLLPTDTQYF.

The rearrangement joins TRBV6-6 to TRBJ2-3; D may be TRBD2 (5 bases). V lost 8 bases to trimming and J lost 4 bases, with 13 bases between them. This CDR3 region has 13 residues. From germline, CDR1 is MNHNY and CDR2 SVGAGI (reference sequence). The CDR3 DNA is TGTGCCAGCGGTGGGCTAGCTTCAGATACGCAGTATTTT. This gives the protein CASGGLASDTQYF.

CDR3 amino acids: CASSQPETGGVEAFF. The CDR3 DNA sequence: TGCGCCAGCAGCCAACCCGAGACAGGGGGCGTTGAAGCTTTCTTT. The V gene is TRBV4-3, the J gene TRBJ1-1; 10 bases agree with TRBD1. The germline CDR1 and CDR2 sequences are LGHNA and YSLEER. The CDR3 runs 15 residues. V was pared by 2 bases and J by 7 bases, with 7 bases of the junction left unmatched.

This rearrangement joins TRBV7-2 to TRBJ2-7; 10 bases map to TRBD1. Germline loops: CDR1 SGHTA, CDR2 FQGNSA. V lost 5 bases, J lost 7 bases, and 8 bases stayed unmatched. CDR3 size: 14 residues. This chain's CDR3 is CASSTRQGAGEQYF. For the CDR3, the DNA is TGTGCCAGCAGCACCCGACAGGGGGCGGGGGAGCAGTACTTC.

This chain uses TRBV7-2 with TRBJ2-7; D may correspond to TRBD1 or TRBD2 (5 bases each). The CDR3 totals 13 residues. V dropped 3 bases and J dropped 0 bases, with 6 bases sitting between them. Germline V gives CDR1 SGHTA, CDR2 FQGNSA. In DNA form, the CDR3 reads TGTGCCAGCAGCTTGGGACCCTCCTACGAGCAGTACTTC. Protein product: CASSLGPSYEQYF.

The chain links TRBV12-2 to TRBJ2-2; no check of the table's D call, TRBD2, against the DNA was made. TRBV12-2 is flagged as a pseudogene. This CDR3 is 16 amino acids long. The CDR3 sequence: CASRPSAGLAAGELFF. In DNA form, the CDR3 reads TGTGCAAGTCGCCCTAGCGCGGGACTAGCGGCCGGGGAGCTGTTTTTT.

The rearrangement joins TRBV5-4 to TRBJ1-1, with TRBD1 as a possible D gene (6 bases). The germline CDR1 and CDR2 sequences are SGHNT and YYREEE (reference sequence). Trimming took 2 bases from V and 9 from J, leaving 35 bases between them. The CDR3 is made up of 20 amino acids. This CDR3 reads CASSFHSGTSVVLSWGKAFF. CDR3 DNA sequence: TGTGCCAGCAGCTTCCATTCCGGGACATCTGTAGTCCTAAGTTGGGGGAAAGCTTTCTTT.

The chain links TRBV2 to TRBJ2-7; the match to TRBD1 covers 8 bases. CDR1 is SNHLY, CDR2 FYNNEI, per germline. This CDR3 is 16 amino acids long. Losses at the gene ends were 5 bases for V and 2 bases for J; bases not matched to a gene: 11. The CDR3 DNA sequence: TGTGCCAGCAGTTACCAGGGGGCGACCGTCCCCTACGAGCAGTACTTC. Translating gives CASSYQGATVPYEQYF.

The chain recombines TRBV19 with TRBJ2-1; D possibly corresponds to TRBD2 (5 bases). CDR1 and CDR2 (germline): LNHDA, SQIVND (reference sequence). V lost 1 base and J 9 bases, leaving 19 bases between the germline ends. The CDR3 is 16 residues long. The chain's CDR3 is CASSIVRVLQRIEQFF. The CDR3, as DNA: TGTGCCAGTAGTATAGTGCGGGTCCTACAGAGAATTGAGCAGTTCTTC. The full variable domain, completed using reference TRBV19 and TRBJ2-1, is DGGITQSPKYLFRKEGQNVTLSCEQNLNHDAMYWYRQDPGQGLRLIYYSQIVNDFQKGDIAEGYSVSREKKESFPLTVTSAQKNPTAFYLCASSIVRVLQRIEQFFGPGTRLTVL.

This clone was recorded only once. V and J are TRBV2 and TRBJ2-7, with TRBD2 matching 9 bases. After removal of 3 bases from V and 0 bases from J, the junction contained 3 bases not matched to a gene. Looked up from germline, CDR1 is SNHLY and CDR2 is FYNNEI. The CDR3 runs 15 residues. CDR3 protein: CASSDGGRGSYEQYF. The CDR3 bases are TGTGCCAGCAGTGATGGCGGGAGGGGCTCCTACGAGCAGTACTTC.

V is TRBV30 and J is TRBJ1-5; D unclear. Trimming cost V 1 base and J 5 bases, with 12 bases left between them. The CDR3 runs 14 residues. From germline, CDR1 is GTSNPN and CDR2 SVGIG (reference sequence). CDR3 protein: CAWSGGDGYQPQHF. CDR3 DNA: TGTGCCTGGAGTGGCGGGGATGGATATCAGCCCCAGCATTTT.

CDR3 loop: CASSPSRNEQYF. The CDR3 nucleotides are TGTGCCAGCAGTCCATCTAGGAACGAGCAGTACTTC. The chain joins TRBV6-5 to TRBJ2-7, with D hard to call. The germline gives CDR1 MNHEY, CDR2 SVGAGI. With 5 bases removed from V and 5 bases from J, the gap between germline ends came to 10 bases. The CDR3 spans 12 residues.

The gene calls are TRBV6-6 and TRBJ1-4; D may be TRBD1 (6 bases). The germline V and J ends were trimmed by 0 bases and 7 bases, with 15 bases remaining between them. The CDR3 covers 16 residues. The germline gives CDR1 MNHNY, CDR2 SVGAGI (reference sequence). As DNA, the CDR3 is TGTGCCAGCAGTTACTCGTTTGGGGGGGCGACTGAAAAACTGTTTTTT. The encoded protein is CASSYSFGGATEKLFF.

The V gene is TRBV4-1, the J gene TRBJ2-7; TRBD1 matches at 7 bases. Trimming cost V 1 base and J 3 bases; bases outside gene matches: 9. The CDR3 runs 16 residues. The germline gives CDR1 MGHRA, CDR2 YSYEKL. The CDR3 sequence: CASSQVFGTVLYEQYF. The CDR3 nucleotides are TGCGCCAGCAGCCAAGTTTTCGGGACAGTCCTCTACGAGCAGTACTTC.

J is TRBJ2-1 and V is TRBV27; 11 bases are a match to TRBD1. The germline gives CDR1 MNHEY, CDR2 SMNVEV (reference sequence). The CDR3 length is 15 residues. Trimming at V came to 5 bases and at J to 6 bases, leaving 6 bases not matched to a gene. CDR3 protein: CASSPPDRGLNEQFF. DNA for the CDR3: TGTGCCAGCAGTCCTCCGGACAGGGGGCTCAATGAGCAGTTCTTC.

The CDR3 DNA reads TGTGCCATCAGTGCATGGACAGGGGTGAACAATGAGCAGTTCTTC. Translating gives CAISAWTGVNNEQFF. The chain couples TRBV10-3 to TRBJ2-1; 9 nucleotides match TRBD1. Germline V CDR1 and CDR2: ENHRY, SYGVKD. After removal of 4 bases from V and 5 bases from J, the junction contained 6 bases not matched to a gene. The CDR3 has 15 residues.

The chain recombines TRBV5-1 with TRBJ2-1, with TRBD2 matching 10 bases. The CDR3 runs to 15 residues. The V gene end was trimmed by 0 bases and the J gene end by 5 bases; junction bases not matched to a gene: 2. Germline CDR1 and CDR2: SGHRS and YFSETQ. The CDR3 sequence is CASSLVTSGNNEQFF. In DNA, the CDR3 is TGCGCCAGCAGCTTGGTTACTAGCGGGAACAATGAGCAGTTCTTC.

The CDR3 here is CASSQDGLDSYNSPLHF. The CDR3, as DNA: TGTGCCAGCAGCCAAGATGGGCTAGACTCCTATAATTCACCCCTCCACTTT. V usage is TRBV4-2 and J usage is TRBJ1-6; D remains unclear. The CDR3 extends over 17 amino acids. V was pared by 0 bases and J by 0 bases, with 9 bases between. From germline, CDR1 is LGHNA and CDR2 YNFKEQ.

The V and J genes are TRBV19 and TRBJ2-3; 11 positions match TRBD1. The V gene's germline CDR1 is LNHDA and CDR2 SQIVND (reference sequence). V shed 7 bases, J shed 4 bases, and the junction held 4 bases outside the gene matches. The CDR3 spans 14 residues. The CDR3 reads CASTGQGAADTQYF. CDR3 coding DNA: TGTGCCAGTACCGGACAGGGGGCAGCAGATACGCAGTATTTT.

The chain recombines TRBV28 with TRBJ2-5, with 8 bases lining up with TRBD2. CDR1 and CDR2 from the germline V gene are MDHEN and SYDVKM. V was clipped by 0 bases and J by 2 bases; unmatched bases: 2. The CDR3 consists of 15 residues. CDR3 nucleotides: TGTGCCAGCAGTTTATGGGTAGCGGGGCAAGAGACCCAGTACTTC. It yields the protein CASSLWVAGQETQYF.

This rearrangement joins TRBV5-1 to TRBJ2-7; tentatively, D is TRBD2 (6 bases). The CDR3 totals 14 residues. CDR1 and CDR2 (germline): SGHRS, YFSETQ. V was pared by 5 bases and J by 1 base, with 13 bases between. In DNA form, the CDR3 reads TGCGCCAGCAGGGCCCTAGCGCCATCCTACGAGCAGTACTTC. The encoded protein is CASRALAPSYEQYF.

CDR3 sequence (DNA): TGTGCCAGCAGTGAAAGTGGGGAGCAGCCCCAGCATTTT. This sequence encodes CASSESGEQPQHF. V and J are TRBV6-1 and TRBJ1-5; D is unresolved. The ends were cut back, 2 bases at V and 7 bases at J, with 9 bases in the middle. Germline V gene data show CDR1 as MNHNS and CDR2 as SASEGT. The CDR3 extends over 13 amino acids.

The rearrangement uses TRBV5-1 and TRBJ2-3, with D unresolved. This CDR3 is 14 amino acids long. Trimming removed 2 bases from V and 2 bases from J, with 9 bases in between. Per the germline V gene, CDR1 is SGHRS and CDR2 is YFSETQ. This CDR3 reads CASSFRQLTDTQYF. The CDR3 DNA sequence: TGCGCCAGCAGCTTCAGGCAGCTCACAGATACGCAGTATTTT.

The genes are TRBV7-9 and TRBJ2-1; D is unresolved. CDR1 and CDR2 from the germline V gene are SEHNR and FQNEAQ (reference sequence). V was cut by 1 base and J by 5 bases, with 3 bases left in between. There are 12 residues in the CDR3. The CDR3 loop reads CASSLDHNEQFF. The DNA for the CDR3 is TGTGCCAGCAGCTTAGATCACAATGAGCAGTTCTTC. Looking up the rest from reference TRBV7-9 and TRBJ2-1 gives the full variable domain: DTGVSQNPRHKITKRGQNVTFRCDPISEHNRLYWYRQTLGQGPEFLTYFQNEAQLEKSRLLSDRFSAERPKGSFSTLEIQRTEQGDSAMYLCASSLDHNEQFFGPGTRLTVL.

The CDR3: CASSLGTAARQYF. In DNA form, the CDR3 reads TGTGCCAGCAGCTTAGGGACGGCGGCGAGACAGTACTTC. The chain joins TRBV7-9 to TRBJ2-7; D ambiguous. The germline V gene has CDR1 SEHNR and CDR2 FQNEAQ (reference sequence). The CDR3 covers 13 residues. V lost 1 base, J lost 10 bases, and 14 bases lay in between.

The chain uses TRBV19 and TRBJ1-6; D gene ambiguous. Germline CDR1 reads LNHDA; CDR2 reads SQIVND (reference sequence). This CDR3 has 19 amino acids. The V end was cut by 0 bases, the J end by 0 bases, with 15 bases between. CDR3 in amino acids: CASSIDSVGRSSYNSPLHF. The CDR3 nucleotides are TGTGCCAGTAGTATAGATAGCGTCGGGAGGAGCTCCTATAATTCACCCCTCCACTTT.

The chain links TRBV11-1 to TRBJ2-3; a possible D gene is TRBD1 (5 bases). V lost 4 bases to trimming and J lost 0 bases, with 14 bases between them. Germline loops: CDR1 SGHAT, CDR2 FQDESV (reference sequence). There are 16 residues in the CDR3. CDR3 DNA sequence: TGTGCCAGCAGCTCCTACCAGGGTACTAGCACAGATACGCAGTATTTT. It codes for CASSSYQGTSTDTQYF.